One TCR beta chain is described in this entry. The data were obtained in a study of blood T cell repertoires in COVID-19. Study overall: The origin of the acute and convalescent COVID-19 samples was the United States, Italy and Spain. In each case, the material was cDNA or gDNA derived from T cells, B-cell-depleted T cells, or PBMCs.

With V trimmed by 4 bases and J by 0 bases, 18 bases remained unmatched. The CDR3 contains 21 residues. CDR1 and CDR2 (germline): MDHEN, SYDVKM. In the original processing: How many nucleated cells were present was estimated from reference gene primer amplification. TCRdb's table, derived via immunoSEQ multiplex PCR, lists solely in-frame clones and lacks some. That table gives V, J and clone size, and the DNA gave D and trimming. The sample consists of 150,000 or so clones, just over 85% of them appearing once. The chain has TRBV28 and TRBJ1-4; 9 nucleotides line up with TRBD1. This receptor was taken from a man between 60 and 75 years old with acute or convalescent COVID-19. The sequenced sample consisted of peripheral blood. The CDR3 loop reads CASSSLWEPDGTGTTNEKLFF. The CDR3 DNA follows: TGTGCCAGCAGTTCGTTATGGGAACCAGACGGGACAGGGACAACTAATGAAAAACTGTTTTTT.